This T cell receptor (beta chain) was captured by sequencing in a study of blood T cell repertoires in COVID-19. Study at large: Nucleic acid was either cDNA or gDNA, and it came from T cells, B-cell-depleted T cells, or PBMCs.

Germline V gene sequence: CDR1 SGDLS, CDR2 YYNGEE. J lost 5 bases, V lost 3 bases, and 12 bases had no gene match. The CDR3 has 16 amino acids. Methods used by the authors: Reference gene primer amplification gave nucleated cell count estimates. Repertoires were generated with immunoSEQ multiplex PCR, while TCRdb's copy carries only in-frame clones and drops some. The DNA was the basis for D and trimming; V, J and clone size are from that table. This table has roughly 340,000 clones, approximately 92% appearing once. The origin of this receptor is a man younger than 35 who had recovered from COVID-19. The genes are TRBV9 and TRBJ2-5; TRBD1 agrees at 8 bases. Specimen: PBMCs or T cells enriched from blood (not recorded which). CDR3: CASSARQGTSGETQYF. DNA for the CDR3: TGTGCCAGCAGCGCCCGACAGGGGACGTCAGGGGAGACCCAGTACTTC.